The 3 T cell receptor beta chains below come from one sample, sequenced in a study of tumor-infiltrating lymphocytes in localized non-small cell lung cancer (dated by TCRdb to 2020 to 2023). Library preparation employed the immunoSEQ multiplex PCR assay. TCRdb stores this immuneACCESS table with in-frame sequences only. Part of the clones is absent; in the studies checked, under half of the shortfall reflects unresolved V genes, and no reason is known for the rest. The sample table holds 25,000 or so clones, of which roughly 69% were seen once. The biggest ten clones account for roughly 14% of the sample. Sequenced sample: lung tumor tissue. These receptors were taken from a human donor with non-small cell lung cancer.

The V gene is TRBV10-1, the J gene TRBJ2-2, with a weak D call TRBD1 (6 bases). Per the germline V gene, CDR1 is WNHNN and CDR2 is SYGVQD (reference sequence). This CDR3 region has 14 residues. V shed 6 bases and J shed 6 bases, with 14 bases lying between them. The CDR3 spells CASSQGLRSGELFF. The CDR3, as DNA: TGCGCCAGCAGCCAGGGGTTGAGGTCCGGGGAGCTGTTTTTT.

The CDR3 coding sequence is TGTGCAAGTCGCCCCAGAGGGGTCAATGAGCAGTTCTTC. Its protein is CASRPRGVNEQFF. This chain uses TRBV12-2 with TRBJ2-1. TRBV12-2 is deemed a pseudogene. This CDR3 has 13 residues.

The J gene is TRBJ1-2, the V gene TRBV5-1; the D gene is possibly TRBD1 (6 bases). V shed 1 base and J shed 8 bases, with 12 bases lying between them. CDR1 and CDR2 (germline): SGHRS, YFSETQ. This CDR3 has 13 residues. The CDR3 coding sequence is TGCGCCAGCAGCTTGAACGGGAGGGGGGGCTACACCTTC. Its protein product is CASSLNGRGGYTF.